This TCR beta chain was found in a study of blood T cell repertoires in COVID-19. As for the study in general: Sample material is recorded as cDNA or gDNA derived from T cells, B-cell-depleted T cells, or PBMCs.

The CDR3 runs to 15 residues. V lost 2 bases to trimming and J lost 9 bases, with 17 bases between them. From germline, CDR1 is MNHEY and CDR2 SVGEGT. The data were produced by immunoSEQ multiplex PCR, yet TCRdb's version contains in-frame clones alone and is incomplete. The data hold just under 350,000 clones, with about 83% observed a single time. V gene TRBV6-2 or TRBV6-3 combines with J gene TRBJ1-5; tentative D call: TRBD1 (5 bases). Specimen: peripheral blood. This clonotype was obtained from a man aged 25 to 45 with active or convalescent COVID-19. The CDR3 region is CASSYVDTSVGPQHF. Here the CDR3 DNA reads TGTGCCAGCAGTTACGTGGACACGTCCGTAGGGCCCCAGCATTTT.